The source of this T cell receptor (beta chain) is a study of cytomegalovirus exposure and HLA in healthy donors. Overall study results and limits: In a later analysis, first-cohort TCR clusters were found to tend to co-occur in the 95 to 150 validation repertoires. Using the classifier, cytomegalovirus status was reportedly diagnosed with high specificity and sensitivity. Across donors, most TCRs were seen rarely, yet some public ones were widespread. CMV antigen specificity of three CMV-associated chains was confirmed in vitro.

Assay used: immunoSEQ multiplex PCR; TCRdb lists only in-frame clones, some missing. The sample shows approximately 120,000 clones, about 90% of them seen only once. Germline lookup yields CDR1 MNHEY and CDR2 SVGAGI. Trimming took 4 bases from V and 7 from J; bases not matched to a gene: 3. CDR3 length: 15 residues. As regards this clone: Antigen unknown.

The sample taken for sequencing was PBMCs. The sequence was obtained from a woman younger than 30 in good health and CMV-seronegative. This rearrangement joins TRBV6-5 to TRBJ1-6; TRBD1 aligns across 11 bases. Here the CDR3 reads CASSSRDRGNSPLHF. CDR3 coding DNA: TGTGCCAGCAGTTCCCGGGACAGGGGGAATTCACCCCTCCACTTT.